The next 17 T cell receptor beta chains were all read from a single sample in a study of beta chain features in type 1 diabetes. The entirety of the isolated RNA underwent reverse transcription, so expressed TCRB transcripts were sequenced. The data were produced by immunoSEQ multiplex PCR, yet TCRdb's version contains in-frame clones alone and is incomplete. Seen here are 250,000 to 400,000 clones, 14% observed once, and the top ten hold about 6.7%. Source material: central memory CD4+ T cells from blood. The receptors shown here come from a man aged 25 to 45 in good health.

The DNA for the CDR3 is TGTGCCAGCAGCCCCGACCCCGTCTATGGCTACACCTTC. Translated: CASSPDPVYGYTF. The chain couples TRBV11-2 to TRBJ1-2; D remains ambiguous. CDR3 length equals 13 residues. Germline lookup yields CDR1 SGHAT and CDR2 FQNNGV. Trimming took off 5 bases at V and 4 bases at J, with 11 bases between the two ends.

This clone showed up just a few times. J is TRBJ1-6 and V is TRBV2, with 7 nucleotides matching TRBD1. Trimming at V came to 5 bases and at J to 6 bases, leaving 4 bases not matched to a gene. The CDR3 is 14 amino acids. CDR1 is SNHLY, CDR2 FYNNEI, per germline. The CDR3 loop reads CASSRQGTNSPLHF. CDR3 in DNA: TGTGCCAGCAGTCGACAGGGTACTAATTCACCCCTCCACTTT.

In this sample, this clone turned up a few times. In nucleotides, the CDR3 is TGTGCCAGCAGCCGAGACAGGGTCCCTAATCAGCCCCAGCATTTT. Residues: CASSRDRVPNQPQHF. The genes are TRBV7-2 and TRBJ1-5; TRBD1 agrees at 7 bases. The CDR3 covers 15 residues. Trimming at V came to 5 bases and at J to 4 bases, leaving 8 bases not matched to a gene. CDR1 is SGHTA and CDR2 is FQGNSA in the germline V gene.

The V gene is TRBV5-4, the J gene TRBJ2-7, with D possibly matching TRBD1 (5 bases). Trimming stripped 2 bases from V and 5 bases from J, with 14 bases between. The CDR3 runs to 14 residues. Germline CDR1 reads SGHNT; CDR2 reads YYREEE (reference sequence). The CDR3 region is CASSFQGARDEQYF. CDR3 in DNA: TGTGCCAGCAGCTTTCAAGGGGCCCGGGACGAGCAGTACTTC.

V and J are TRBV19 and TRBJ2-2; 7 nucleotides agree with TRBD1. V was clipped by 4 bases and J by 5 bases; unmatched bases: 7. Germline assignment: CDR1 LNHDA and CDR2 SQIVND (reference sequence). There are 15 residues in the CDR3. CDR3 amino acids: CASSRDPTGTGELFF. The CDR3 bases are TGTGCCAGTAGTAGGGACCCGACAGGGACCGGGGAGCTGTTTTTT.

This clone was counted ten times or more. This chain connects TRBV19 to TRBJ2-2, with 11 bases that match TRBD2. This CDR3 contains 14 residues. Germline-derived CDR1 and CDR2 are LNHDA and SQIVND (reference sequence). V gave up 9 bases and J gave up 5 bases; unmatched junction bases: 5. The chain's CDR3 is CASRLAGLTGELFF. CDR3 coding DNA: TGTGCCAGCAGACTAGCGGGGTTAACCGGGGAGCTGTTTTTT.

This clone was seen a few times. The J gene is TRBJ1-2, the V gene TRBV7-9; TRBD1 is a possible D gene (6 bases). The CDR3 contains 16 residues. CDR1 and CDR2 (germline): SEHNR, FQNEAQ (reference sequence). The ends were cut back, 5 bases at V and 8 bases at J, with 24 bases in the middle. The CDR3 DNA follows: TGTGCCAGCAGCGACCAACACACAGGGAGGACGGGCGGCTACACCTTC. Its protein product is CASSDQHTGRTGGYTF.

CDR3 in amino acids: CASSLDPMRDTQYF. The CDR3 nucleotides read TGTGCCAGCAGCTTAGACCCCATGAGGGATACGCAGTATTTT. This chain links TRBV7-9 with TRBJ2-3; D is unresolved. CDR1 is SEHNR and CDR2 is FQNEAQ in the germline V gene (reference sequence). The CDR3 is made up of 14 amino acids. V was clipped by 1 base and J by 6 bases, with 11 bases between them.

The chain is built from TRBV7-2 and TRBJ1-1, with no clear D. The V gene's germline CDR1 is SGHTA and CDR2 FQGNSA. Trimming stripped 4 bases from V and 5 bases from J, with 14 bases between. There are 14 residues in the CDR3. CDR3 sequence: CASSSRTTGTEAFF. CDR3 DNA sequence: TGTGCCAGCAGCTCCCGTACTACGGGGACTGAAGCTTTCTTT.

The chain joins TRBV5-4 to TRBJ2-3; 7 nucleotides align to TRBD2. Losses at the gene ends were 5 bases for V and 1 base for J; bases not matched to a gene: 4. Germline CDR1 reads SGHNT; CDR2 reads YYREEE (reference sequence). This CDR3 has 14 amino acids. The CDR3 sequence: CASRRELGTDTQYF. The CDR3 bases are TGTGCCAGCAGGCGGGAGTTGGGCACAGATACGCAGTATTTT.

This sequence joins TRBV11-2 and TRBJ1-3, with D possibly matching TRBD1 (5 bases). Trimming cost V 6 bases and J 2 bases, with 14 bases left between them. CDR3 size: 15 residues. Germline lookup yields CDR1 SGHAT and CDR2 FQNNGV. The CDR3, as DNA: TGTGCCAGCAGTCCCGCGGGCAGGGCTGGAAACACCATATATTTT. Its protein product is CASSPAGRAGNTIYF.

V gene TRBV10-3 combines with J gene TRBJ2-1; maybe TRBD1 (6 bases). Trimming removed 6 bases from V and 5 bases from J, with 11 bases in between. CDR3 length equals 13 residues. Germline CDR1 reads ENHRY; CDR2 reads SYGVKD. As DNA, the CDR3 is TGTGCCATCAGCCTGGACAGAAACAATGAGCAGTTCTTC. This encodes CAISLDRNNEQFF.

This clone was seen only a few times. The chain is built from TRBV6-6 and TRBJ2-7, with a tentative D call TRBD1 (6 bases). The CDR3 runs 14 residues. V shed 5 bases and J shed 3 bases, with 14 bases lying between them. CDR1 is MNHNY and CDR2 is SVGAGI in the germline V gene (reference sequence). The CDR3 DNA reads TGTGCCAGCAGTCAACGACCGGACAGCTACGAGCAGTACTTC. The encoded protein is CASSQRPDSYEQYF.

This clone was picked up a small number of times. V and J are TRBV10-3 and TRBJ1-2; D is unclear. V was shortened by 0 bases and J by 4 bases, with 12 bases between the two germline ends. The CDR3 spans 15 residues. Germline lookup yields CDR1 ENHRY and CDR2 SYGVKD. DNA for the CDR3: TGTGCCATCAGTGAGTCAGAGGGCTTCAGCTATGGCTACACCTTC. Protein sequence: CAISESEGFSYGYTF.

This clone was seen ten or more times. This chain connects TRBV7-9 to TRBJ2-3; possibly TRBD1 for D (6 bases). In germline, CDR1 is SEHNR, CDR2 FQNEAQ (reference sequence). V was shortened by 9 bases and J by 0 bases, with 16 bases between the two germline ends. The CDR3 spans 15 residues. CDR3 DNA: TGTGCCAGGAGTACAGGGTCGGCTAGCACAGATACGCAGTATTTT. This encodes CARSTGSASTDTQYF. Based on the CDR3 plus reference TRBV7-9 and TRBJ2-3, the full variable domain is DTGVSQNPRHKITKRGQNVTFRCDPISEHNRLYWYRQTLGQGPEFLTYFQNEAQLEKSRLLSDRFSAERPKGSFSTLEIQRTEQGDSAMYLCARSTGSASTDTQYFGPGTRLTVL.

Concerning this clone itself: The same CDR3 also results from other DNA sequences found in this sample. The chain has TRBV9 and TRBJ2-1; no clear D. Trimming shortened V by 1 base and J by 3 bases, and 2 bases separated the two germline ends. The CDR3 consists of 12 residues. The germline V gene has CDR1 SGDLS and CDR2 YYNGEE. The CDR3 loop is CASSVSYNEQFF. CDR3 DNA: TGTGCCAGCAGCGTAAGCTACAATGAGCAGTTCTTC.

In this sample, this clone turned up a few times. Here the CDR3 reads CASSLTGLLGVQETQYF. The CDR3 region has the DNA TGTGCCAGCAGCTTGACGGGACTTCTCGGAGTCCAAGAGACCCAGTACTTC. This chain joins TRBV7-3 and TRBJ2-5; maybe TRBD2 (6 bases). Deletions cut 3 bases from V and 1 base from J, with 18 bases between. This CDR3 comprises 17 residues. Germline V lookup: CDR1 SGHTA, CDR2 FQGTGA.